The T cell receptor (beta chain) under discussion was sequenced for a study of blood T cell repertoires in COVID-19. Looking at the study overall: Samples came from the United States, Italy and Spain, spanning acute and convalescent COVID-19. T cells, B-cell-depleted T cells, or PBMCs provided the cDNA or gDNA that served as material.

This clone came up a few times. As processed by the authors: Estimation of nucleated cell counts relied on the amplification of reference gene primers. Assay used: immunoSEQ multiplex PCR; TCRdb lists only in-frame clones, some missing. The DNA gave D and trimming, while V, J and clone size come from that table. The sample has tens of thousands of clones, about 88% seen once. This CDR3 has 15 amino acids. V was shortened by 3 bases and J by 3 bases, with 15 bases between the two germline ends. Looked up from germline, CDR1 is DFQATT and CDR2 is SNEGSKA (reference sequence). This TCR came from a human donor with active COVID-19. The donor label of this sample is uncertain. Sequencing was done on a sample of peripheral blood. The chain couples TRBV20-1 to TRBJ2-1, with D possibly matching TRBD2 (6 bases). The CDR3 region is CSASYSGGYYNEQFF. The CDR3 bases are TGCAGTGCTAGTTATTCCGGGGGATACTACAATGAGCAGTTCTTC.